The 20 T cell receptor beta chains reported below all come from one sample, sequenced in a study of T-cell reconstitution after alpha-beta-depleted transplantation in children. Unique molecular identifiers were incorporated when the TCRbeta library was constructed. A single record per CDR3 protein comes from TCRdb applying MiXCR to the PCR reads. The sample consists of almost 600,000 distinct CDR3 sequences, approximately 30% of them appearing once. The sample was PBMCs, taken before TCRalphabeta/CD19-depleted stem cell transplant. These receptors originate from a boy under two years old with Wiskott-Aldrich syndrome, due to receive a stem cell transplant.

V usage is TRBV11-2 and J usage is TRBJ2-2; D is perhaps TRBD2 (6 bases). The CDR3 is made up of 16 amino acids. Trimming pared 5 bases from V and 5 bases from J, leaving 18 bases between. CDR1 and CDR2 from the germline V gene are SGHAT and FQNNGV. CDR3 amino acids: CASSKNSGGRTGELFF. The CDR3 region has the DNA TGTGCCAGCAGCAAAAATAGCGGAGGACGTACCGGGGAGCTGTTTTTT.

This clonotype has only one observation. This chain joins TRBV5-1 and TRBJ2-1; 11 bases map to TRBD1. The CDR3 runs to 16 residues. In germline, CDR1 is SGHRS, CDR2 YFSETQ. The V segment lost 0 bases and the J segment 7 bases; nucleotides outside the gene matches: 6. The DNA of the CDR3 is TGCGCCAGCAGCTTGGGACGGACAGGGGGCTGGAATGAGCAGTTCTTC. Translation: CASSLGRTGGWNEQFF. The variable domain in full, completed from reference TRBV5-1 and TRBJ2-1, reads KAGVTQTPRYLIKTRGQQVTLSCSPISGHRSVSWYQQTPGQGLQFLFEYFSETQRNKGNFPGRFSGRQFSNSRSEMNVSTLELGDSALYLCASSLGRTGGWNEQFFGPGTRLTVL.

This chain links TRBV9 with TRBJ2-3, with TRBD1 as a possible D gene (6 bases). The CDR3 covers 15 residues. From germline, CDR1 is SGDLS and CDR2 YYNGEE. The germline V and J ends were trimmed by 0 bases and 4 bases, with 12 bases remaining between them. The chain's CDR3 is CASSVGGRNPDTQYF. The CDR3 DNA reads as TGTGCCAGCAGCGTAGGGGGGCGGAACCCAGATACGCAGTATTTT. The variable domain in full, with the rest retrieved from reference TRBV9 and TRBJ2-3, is DSGVTQTPKHLITATGQRVTLRCSPRSGDLSVYWYQQSLDQGLQFLIQYYNGEERAKGNILERFSAQQFPDLHSELNLSSLELGDSALYFCASSVGGRNPDTQYFGPGTRLTVL.

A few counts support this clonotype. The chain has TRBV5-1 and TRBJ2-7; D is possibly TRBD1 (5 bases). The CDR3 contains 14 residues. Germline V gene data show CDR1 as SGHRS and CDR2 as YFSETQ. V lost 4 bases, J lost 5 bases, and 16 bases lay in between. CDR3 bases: TGCGCCAGCAGCCCCCTCCGGCAGGGAAACGAGCAGTACTTC. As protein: CASSPLRQGNEQYF.

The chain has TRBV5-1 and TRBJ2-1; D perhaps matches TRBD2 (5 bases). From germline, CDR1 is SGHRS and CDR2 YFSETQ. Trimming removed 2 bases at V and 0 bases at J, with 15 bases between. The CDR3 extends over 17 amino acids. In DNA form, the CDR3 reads TGCGCCAGCAGCTTCGACCCTGGAGGCCTCTCCTACAATGAGCAGTTCTTC. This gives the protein CASSFDPGGLSYNEQFF.

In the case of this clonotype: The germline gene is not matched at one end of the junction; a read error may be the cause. CDR3 bases: TGCGCCAGCAGTTTTCAGACAAGTTCGAACTCTGGGGCCGACGTCCTGACTTTC. As protein: CASSFQTSSNSGADVLTF. This rearrangement joins TRBV5-1 to TRBJ2-6; TRBD1 is a possible D gene (5 bases). The CDR3 contains 18 residues. CDR1 is SGHRS, CDR2 YFSETQ, per germline. Full variable domain (remainder filled in from reference TRBV5-1 and TRBJ2-6): KAGVTQTPRYLIKTRGQQVTLSCSPISGHRSVSWYQQTPGQGLQFLFEYFSETQRNKGNFPGRFSGRQFSNSRSEMNVSTLELGDSALYLCASSFQTSSNSGADVLTFGAGSRLTVL.

The CDR3: CASSRGSNTGELFF. Written as DNA, the CDR3 is TGTGCCAGCAGCAGGGGCTCGAACACCGGGGAGCTGTTTTTT. The chain is built from TRBV12-3 or TRBV12-4 and TRBJ2-2; D is perhaps TRBD1 (6 bases). V was trimmed by 6 bases and J by 0 bases, leaving 8 bases between them. The CDR3 is 14 residues long.

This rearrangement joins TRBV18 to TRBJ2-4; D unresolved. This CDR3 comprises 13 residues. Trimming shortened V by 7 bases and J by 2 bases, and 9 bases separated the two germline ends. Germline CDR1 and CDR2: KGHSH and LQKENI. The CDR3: CASLGRTKNIQYF. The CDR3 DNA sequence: TGTGCCAGCTTAGGGCGGACCAAAAACATTCAGTACTTC.

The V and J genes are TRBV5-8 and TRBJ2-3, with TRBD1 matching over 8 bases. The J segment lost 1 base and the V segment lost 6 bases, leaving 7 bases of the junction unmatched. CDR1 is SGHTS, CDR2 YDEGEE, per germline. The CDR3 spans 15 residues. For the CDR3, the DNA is TGTGCCAGCACCCAACCGGGACAGGGCACAGATACGCAGTATTTT. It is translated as CASTQPGQGTDTQYF. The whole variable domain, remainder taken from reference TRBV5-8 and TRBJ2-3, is EAGVTQSPTHLIKTRGQQATLRCSPISGHTSVYWYQQALGLGLQFLLWYDEGEERNRGNFPPRFSGRQFPNYSSELNVNALELEDSALYLCASTQPGQGTDTQYFGPGTRLTVL.

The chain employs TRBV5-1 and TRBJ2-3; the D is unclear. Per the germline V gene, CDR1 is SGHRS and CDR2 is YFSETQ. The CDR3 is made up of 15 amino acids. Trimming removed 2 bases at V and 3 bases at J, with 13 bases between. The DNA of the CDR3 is TGCGCCAGCAGCTTTAGCCGGTCCCCAACAGATACGCAGTATTTT. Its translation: CASSFSRSPTDTQYF.

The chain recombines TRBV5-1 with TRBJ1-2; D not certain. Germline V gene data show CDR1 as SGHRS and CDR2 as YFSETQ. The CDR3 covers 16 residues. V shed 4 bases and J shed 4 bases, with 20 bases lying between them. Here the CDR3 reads CASSAYGPSSRYGYTF. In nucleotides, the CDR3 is TGCGCCAGCAGCGCGTACGGGCCCTCCTCCCGCTATGGCTACACCTTC. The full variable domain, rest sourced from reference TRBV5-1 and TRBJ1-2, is KAGVTQTPRYLIKTRGQQVTLSCSPISGHRSVSWYQQTPGQGLQFLFEYFSETQRNKGNFPGRFSGRQFSNSRSEMNVSTLELGDSALYLCASSAYGPSSRYGYTFGSGTRLTVV.

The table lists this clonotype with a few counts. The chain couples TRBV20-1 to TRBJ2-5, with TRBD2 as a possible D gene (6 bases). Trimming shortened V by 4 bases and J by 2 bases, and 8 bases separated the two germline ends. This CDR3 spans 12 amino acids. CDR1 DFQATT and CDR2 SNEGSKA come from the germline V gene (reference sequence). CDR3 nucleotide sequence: TGCAGTGCTACTAGCGATCAAGAGACCCAGTACTTC. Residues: CSATSDQETQYF.

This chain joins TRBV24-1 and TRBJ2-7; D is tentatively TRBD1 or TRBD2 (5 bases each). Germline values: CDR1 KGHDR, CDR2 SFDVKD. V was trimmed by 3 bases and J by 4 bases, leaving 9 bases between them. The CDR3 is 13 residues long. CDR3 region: CATSDGGRYEQYF. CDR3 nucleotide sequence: TGTGCCACCAGTGATGGGGGTCGGTACGAGCAGTACTTC.

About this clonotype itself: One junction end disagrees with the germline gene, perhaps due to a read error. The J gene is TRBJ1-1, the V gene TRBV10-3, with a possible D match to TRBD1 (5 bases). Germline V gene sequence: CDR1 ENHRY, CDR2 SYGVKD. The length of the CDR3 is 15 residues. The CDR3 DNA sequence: TGTGCCGTCAGACCGCTCCGGGACGAACACACTGAAGCTTTCTTT. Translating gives CAVRPLRDEHTEAFF.

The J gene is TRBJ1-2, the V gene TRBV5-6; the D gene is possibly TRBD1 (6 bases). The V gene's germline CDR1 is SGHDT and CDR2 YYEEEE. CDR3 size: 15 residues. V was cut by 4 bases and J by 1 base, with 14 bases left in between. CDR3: CASSPVGQFNYGYTF. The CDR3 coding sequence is TGTGCCAGCAGCCCCGTCGGACAGTTTAACTATGGCTACACCTTC. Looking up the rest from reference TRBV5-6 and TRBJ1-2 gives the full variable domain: DAGVTQSPTHLIKTRGQQVTLRCSPKSGHDTVSWYQQALGQGPQFIFQYYEEEERQRGNFPDRFSGHQFPNYSSELNVNALLLGDSALYLCASSPVGQFNYGYTFGSGTRLTVV.

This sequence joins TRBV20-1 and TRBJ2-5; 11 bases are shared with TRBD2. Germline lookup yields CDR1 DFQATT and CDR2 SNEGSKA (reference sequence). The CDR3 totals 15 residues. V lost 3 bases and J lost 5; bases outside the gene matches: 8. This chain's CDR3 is CSARQTSGASETQYF. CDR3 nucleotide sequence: TGCAGTGCTAGGCAGACTAGCGGGGCCTCGGAGACCCAGTACTTC.

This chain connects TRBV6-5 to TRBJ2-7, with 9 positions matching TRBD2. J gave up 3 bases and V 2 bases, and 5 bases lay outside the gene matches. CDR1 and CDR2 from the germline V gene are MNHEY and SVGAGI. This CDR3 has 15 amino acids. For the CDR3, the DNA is TGTGCCAGCAGTTACGGCGGGAGGGCCGGCTACGAGCAGTACTTC. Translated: CASSYGGRAGYEQYF.

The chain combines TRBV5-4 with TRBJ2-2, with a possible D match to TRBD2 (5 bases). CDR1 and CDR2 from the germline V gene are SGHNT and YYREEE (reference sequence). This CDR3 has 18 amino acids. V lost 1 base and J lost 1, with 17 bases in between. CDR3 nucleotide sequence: TGTGCCAGCAGCTTGAGAGCGGTTCGAAGGTGGAACACCGGGGAGCTGTTTTTT. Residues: CASSLRAVRRWNTGELFF.

CDR3 bases: TGTGCCAGCAGCCCTGGGGCCCCCGGACTAGCGGGATTCTACGAGCAGTACTTC. It encodes CASSPGAPGLAGFYEQYF. The rearrangement links TRBV9 to TRBJ2-7; TRBD2 matches 12 bases. This CDR3 has 18 amino acids. V dropped 4 bases and J dropped 3; count of bases not matched to a gene: 14. Germline V gene sequence: CDR1 SGDLS, CDR2 YYNGEE.

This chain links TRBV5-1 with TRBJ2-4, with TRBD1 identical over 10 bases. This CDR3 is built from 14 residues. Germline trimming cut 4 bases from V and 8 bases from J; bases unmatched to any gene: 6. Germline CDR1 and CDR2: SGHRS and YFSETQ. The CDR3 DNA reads TGCGCCAGCAGCATCGGACAGGGGGATGACATTCAGTACTTC. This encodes CASSIGQGDDIQYF.